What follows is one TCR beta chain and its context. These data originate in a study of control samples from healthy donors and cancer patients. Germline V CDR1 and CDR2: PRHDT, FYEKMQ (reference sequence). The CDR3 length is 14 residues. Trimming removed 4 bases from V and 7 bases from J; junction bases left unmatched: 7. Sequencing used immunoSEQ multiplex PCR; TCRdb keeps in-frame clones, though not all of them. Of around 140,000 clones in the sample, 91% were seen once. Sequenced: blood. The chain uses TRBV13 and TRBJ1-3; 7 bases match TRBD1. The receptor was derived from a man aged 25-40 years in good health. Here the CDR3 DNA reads TGTGCCAGCAGCTCGGCGACAGGGAGGAACACCATATATTTT. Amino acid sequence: CASSSATGRNTIYF.